The 21 T cell receptor beta chains presented below share a single source sample, sequenced in a study of blood T cell repertoires in COVID-19. Here immunoSEQ multiplex PCR was the method, and the copy in TCRdb shows in-frame clones only, minus some. The table records 150,000 or so clones, about nine tenths of them present only once. Sequencing was carried out using peripheral blood. The receptor source for this set is a man aged 55 to 70 with active or convalescent COVID-19.

The V gene is TRBV10-3, the J gene TRBJ2-7, with D perhaps matching TRBD1 (6 bases). This CDR3 has 12 residues. V lost 5 bases and J lost 6, with 11 bases in between. Germline CDR1 ENHRY, CDR2 SYGVKD. The DNA for the CDR3 is TGTGCCATCAGTTACAGGGTCGGCGAGCAGTACTTC. It is translated as CAISYRVGEQYF.

This clone was recorded a few times. One end of the junction does not line up with germline, which may come from a read error. This rearrangement joins TRBV20-1 to TRBJ1-3; 8 nucleotides line up with TRBD1. This CDR3 is 11 amino acids long. Germline V CDR1 and CDR2: DFQATT, SNEGSKA (reference sequence). CDR3 residues: CSARRTGLVHF. Here the CDR3 DNA reads TGCAGTGCTAGAAGGACAGGGCTGGTCCATTTT.

This chain connects TRBV6-5 to TRBJ1-1; perhaps TRBD1 as D (5 bases). The germline V gene encodes CDR1 MNHEY and CDR2 SVGAGI. This CDR3 is built from 14 residues. With 2 bases removed from V and 5 bases from J, the gap between germline ends came to 12 bases. Written as DNA, the CDR3 is TGTGCCAGCAGTTACAGGAGGGGTTGGACTGAAGCTTTCTTT. Translating gives CASSYRRGWTEAFF.

This chain connects TRBV5-1 to TRBJ2-1, with 8 positions matching TRBD1. The germline gives CDR1 SGHRS, CDR2 YFSETQ. This CDR3 spans 16 amino acids. The V segment lost 0 bases and the J segment 5 bases; nucleotides outside the gene matches: 7. The CDR3 is CASSLGYGQGDNEQFF. CDR3 nucleotide sequence: TGCGCCAGCAGCTTGGGTTACGGACAGGGCGACAATGAGCAGTTCTTC.

The CDR3 coding sequence is TGTGCCAGCAGCCAAGAGTTGCGGAGCTCCTACAATGAGCAGTTCTTC. This sequence encodes CASSQELRSSYNEQFF. This chain uses TRBV4-2 with TRBJ2-1; D remains ambiguous. Germline lookup yields CDR1 LGHNA and CDR2 YNFKEQ. The CDR3 totals 16 residues. V lost 0 bases and J 0 bases, leaving 9 bases between the germline ends.

The chain uses TRBV5-1 and TRBJ1-3; possibly TRBD1 for D (5 bases). Germline V lookup: CDR1 SGHRS, CDR2 YFSETQ. The CDR3 spans 14 residues. The V and J ends lost 5 bases and 1 base respectively, with 10 bases between them. CDR3 nucleotides: TGCGCCAGCAGGTCACCAGGGTCTGGAAACACCATATATTTT. Translated, it gives CASRSPGSGNTIYF.

The chain links TRBV5-6 to TRBJ1-2; 7 bases fit TRBD1. V lost 5 bases to trimming and J lost 4 bases; unmatched junction nucleotides: 8. Per germline, CDR1 SGHDT and CDR2 YYEEEE. The CDR3 consists of 14 residues. The CDR3 DNA reads as TGTGCCAGCAGGGAACAGGGGTCTGGCTATGGCTACACCTTC. Residues: CASREQGSGYGYTF.

The rearrangement uses TRBV5-6 and TRBJ1-6; maybe TRBD1 (6 bases). The germline V gene encodes CDR1 SGHDT and CDR2 YYEEEE. This CDR3 contains 17 residues. V gave up 4 bases and J gave up 0 bases, with 14 bases separating them. The CDR3 DNA follows: TGTGCCAGCAGCGACGACAGGCTAAGCTCCTATAATTCACCCCTCCACTTT. Amino acid sequence: CASSDDRLSSYNSPLHF.

This sequence joins TRBV30 and TRBJ1-3; D not resolved. Per germline, CDR1 GTSNPN and CDR2 SVGIG (reference sequence). CDR3 size: 14 residues. The V end lost 1 base, the J end lost 0 bases, and 7 bases lay between the germline ends. This CDR3 reads CAWSGRSSGNTIYF. DNA for the CDR3: TGTGCCTGGAGTGGCAGAAGCTCTGGAAACACCATATATTTT. The variable domain in full, completed from reference TRBV30 and TRBJ1-3, reads SQTIHQWPATLVQPVGSPLSLECTVEGTSNPNLYWYRQAAGRGLQLLFYSVGIGQISSEVPQNLSASRPQDRQFILSSKKLLLSDSGFYLCAWSGRSSGNTIYFGEGSWLTVV.

V is TRBV14 and J is TRBJ2-7; maybe TRBD1 (5 bases). Germline-derived CDR1 and CDR2 are SGHDN and FVKESK. The CDR3 runs 16 residues. Trimming cost V 1 base and J 3 bases, with 16 bases left between them. For the CDR3, the DNA is TGTGCCAGCAGCCAAGGTGCCAAGGGGCCTTTCTACGAGCAGTACTTC. It yields the protein CASSQGAKGPFYEQYF.

This clone has only one observation. Here the CDR3 reads CASSLATGILEGYTF. The CDR3 nucleotides are TGTGCCAGCAGCTTGGCGACCGGGATTCTAGAGGGCTACACCTTC. The gene calls are TRBV5-6 and TRBJ1-2; D not resolved. The germline gives CDR1 SGHDT, CDR2 YYEEEE. The CDR3 totals 15 residues. Deletions cut 0 bases from V and 8 bases from J, with 17 bases between.

This chain uses TRBV5-4 with TRBJ1-2, with TRBD1 matching over 10 bases. The germline V gene has CDR1 SGHNT and CDR2 YYREEE (reference sequence). The CDR3 loop spans 17 amino acids. Losses at the gene ends were 0 bases for V and 7 bases for J; bases not matched to a gene: 12. The CDR3 region has the DNA TGTGCCAGCAGCTTGGGACAGGGGGCGAGTTTCTCCCTTGGCTACACCTTC. It yields the protein CASSLGQGASFSLGYTF.

V gene TRBV3-1 (or the pseudogene TRBV3-2) combines with J gene TRBJ2-3; the match to TRBD1 covers 8 bases. The germline V gene has CDR1 LGHDT and CDR2 YNNKEL (reference sequence). The length of the CDR3 is 17 residues. V lost 1 base, J lost 2 bases, and 8 bases stayed unmatched. This CDR3 reads CASSQGASRGLTDTQYF. The CDR3, as DNA: TGTGCCAGCAGCCAAGGGGCTTCCAGGGGGCTCACAGATACGCAGTATTTT.

CDR3 nucleotide sequence: TGTGCCAGCAGCTTGGTAATTGGTAGCTCACAAGAGACCCAGTACTTC. Protein: CASSLVIGSSQETQYF. The chain is built from TRBV5-4 and TRBJ2-5; D is ambiguous. CDR1 and CDR2 (germline): SGHNT, YYREEE (reference sequence). V was shortened by 0 bases and J by 2 bases, with 14 bases between the two germline ends. This CDR3 contains 16 residues. The variable domain in full, with the rest retrieved from reference TRBV5-4 and TRBJ2-5, is ETGVTQSPTHLIKTRGQQVTLRCSSQSGHNTVSWYQQALGQGPQFIFQYYREEENGRGNFPPRFSGLQFPNYSSELNVNALELDDSALYLCASSLVIGSSQETQYFGPGTRLLVL.

V and J are TRBV10-2 and TRBJ1-4; unclear D gene. The germline V and J ends were trimmed by 7 bases and 5 bases, with 11 bases remaining between them. The CDR3 contains 13 residues. Germline values: CDR1 WSHSY, CDR2 SAAADI. CDR3 DNA sequence: TGCGCCAGCACCGTCAGACTGAATGAAAAACTGTTTTTT. It translates to CASTVRLNEKLFF.

The chain is built from TRBV11-3 and TRBJ2-2; 8 nucleotides agree with TRBD1. CDR1 SGHNT and CDR2 YENEEA come from the germline V gene. CDR3 size: 16 residues. V shed 1 base, J shed 6 bases, and the junction held 7 bases outside the gene matches. The CDR3 nucleotides read TGTGCCAGCAGCTTAGTGAAGGACAGGGTGGCCGGGGAGCTGTTTTTT. Translating gives CASSLVKDRVAGELFF.

This chain uses TRBV27 with TRBJ1-5, with D possibly TRBD1 on 5 matching bases. This CDR3 spans 14 amino acids. Trimming pared 3 bases from V and 5 bases from J, leaving 11 bases between. Germline V gene sequence: CDR1 MNHEY, CDR2 SMNVEV (reference sequence). The CDR3 here is CASSFLDTDQPQHF. CDR3 coding DNA: TGTGCCAGCAGTTTTTTGGACACCGATCAGCCCCAGCATTTT.

This rearrangement joins TRBV6-5 to TRBJ2-3; D uncertain. With 6 bases removed from V and 0 bases from J, the gap between germline ends came to 7 bases. The CDR3 spans 13 residues. Germline CDR1 reads MNHEY; CDR2 reads SVGAGI. This CDR3 is CASRWLSTDTQYF. The CDR3 DNA is TGTGCCAGCAGGTGGCTTAGCACAGATACGCAGTATTTT.

The chain employs TRBV19 and TRBJ1-1; 7 nucleotides agree with TRBD1. J gave up 6 bases and V 7 bases, and 2 bases lay outside the gene matches. Germline CDR1 reads LNHDA; CDR2 reads SQIVND (reference sequence). CDR3 length equals 11 residues. The CDR3 here is CASTGTAEAFF. CDR3 in DNA: TGTGCCAGTACCGGGACAGCTGAAGCTTTCTTT.

This clone was detected only a few times. V and J are TRBV12-3 or TRBV12-4 and TRBJ1-3, with no clear D. Trimming took 5 bases from V and 4 from J, leaving 6 bases between them. This CDR3 region has 12 residues. Here the CDR3 DNA reads TGTGCCAGCAGTCGAGGAGGAAACACCATATATTTT. Protein: CASSRGGNTIYF.

The chain uses TRBV3-1 (or the pseudogene TRBV3-2) and TRBJ2-6; perhaps TRBD2 as D (6 bases). Germline V gene lookup returns CDR1 LGHDT and CDR2 YNNKEL (reference sequence). There are 18 residues in the CDR3. Trimming removed 3 bases from V and 0 bases from J, with 15 bases in between. As DNA, the CDR3 is TGTGCCAGCAGCCAGGACTACATAAGACTCTCTGGGGCCAACGTCCTGACTTTC. Its protein product is CASSQDYIRLSGANVLTF.